This is a list of T cell receptor beta chains from one sample in a study of OX40 agonist ivuxolimab in advanced cancers. Clones were sequenced by immunoSEQ multiplex PCR, and TCRdb holds only the in-frame ones, with some missing. The sample records 76,000 or so clones, about 93% being singletons. The specimen was CD4+ or CD8+ T cells sorted from blood, collected in a trial of the OX40 agonist ivuxolimab. All receptors derive from an adult with an advanced solid tumor such as melanoma, head and neck, liver or kidney cancer. Both conserved end residues are part of each CDR3. D genes are given only for firm matches. Clone size appears in some rows only: once, few, many, or a class for an expanded clone.

clone_size: -
d_call: -
j_call: TRBJ2-1
cdr3_length: 14
v_call: TRBV7-6
cdr3_aa: CASSLRQNGDEQFF
cdr3_nt: TGTGCCAGCAGCTTGCGGCAGAACGGGGATGAGCAGTTCTTC

clone_size: -
d_call: -
j_call: TRBJ2-5
cdr3_length: 15
v_call: TRBV4-1
cdr3_aa: CASSQVHSTQETQYF
cdr3_nt: TGCGCCAGCAGCCAAGTTCACTCCACCCAAGAGACCCAGTACTTC

clone_size: -
d_call: TRBD2
j_call: TRBJ2-2
cdr3_length: 15
v_call: TRBV19
cdr3_aa: CASSKQAGGGGELFF
cdr3_nt: TGTGCCAGTAGTAAACAAGCGGGAGGAGGCGGGGAGCTGTTTTTT

clone_size: -
d_call: TRBD1
j_call: TRBJ2-7
cdr3_length: 16
v_call: TRBV19
cdr3_aa: CASSINLWTGPSEQYF
cdr3_nt: TGTGCCAGTAGTATTAATCTTTGGACAGGACCCTCCGAGCAGTACTTC

clone_size: -
d_call: TRBD1
j_call: TRBJ1-2
cdr3_length: 17
v_call: TRBV27
cdr3_aa: CASSLHPQGAREYGYTF
cdr3_nt: TGTGCCAGCAGTTTACACCCTCAGGGGGCGCGGGAGTATGGCTACACCTTC

clone_size: -
d_call: -
j_call: TRBJ1-4
cdr3_length: 12
v_call: TRBV27
cdr3_aa: CASSAGGGKLFF
cdr3_nt: TGTGCCAGCAGTGCGGGTGGAGGAAAACTGTTTTTT

clone_size: -
d_call: -
j_call: TRBJ1-2
cdr3_length: 15
v_call: TRBV19
cdr3_aa: CASSIKEGSQQGYTF
cdr3_nt: TGTGCCAGTAGTATAAAGGAGGGGAGTCAGCAGGGCTACACCTTC

clone_size: once
d_call: -
j_call: TRBJ1-6
cdr3_length: 14
v_call: TRBV7-8
cdr3_aa: CASSFGGAGSPLHF
cdr3_nt: TGTGCCAGCAGCTTTGGGGGGGCAGGATCACCCCTCCACTTT

clone_size: -
d_call: TRBD1
j_call: TRBJ1-4
cdr3_length: 16
v_call: TRBV9
cdr3_aa: CASSVMKGGVGEKLFF
cdr3_nt: TGTGCCAGCAGCGTTATGAAAGGGGGCGTTGGGGAAAAACTGTTTTTT

clone_size: -
d_call: -
j_call: TRBJ2-7
cdr3_length: 14
v_call: TRBV4-1
cdr3_aa: CASSQLRNSYEQYF
cdr3_nt: TGCGCCAGCAGCCAACTTCGGAATTCCTACGAGCAGTACTTC

clone_size: -
d_call: -
j_call: TRBJ2-1
cdr3_length: 17
v_call: TRBV27
cdr3_aa: CASSPLGGSSSYNEQFF
cdr3_nt: TGTGCCAGCAGTCCCCTAGGGGGTTCGAGCTCCTACAATGAGCAGTTCTTC

clone_size: -
d_call: -
j_call: TRBJ1-1
cdr3_length: 13
v_call: TRBV6-6
cdr3_aa: CASSSGLNTEAFF
cdr3_nt: TGTGCCAGCAGTTCAGGTCTGAACACTGAAGCTTTCTTT

clone_size: -
d_call: -
j_call: TRBJ2-1
cdr3_length: 15
v_call: TRBV15
cdr3_aa: CATSRAVTVYNEQFF
cdr3_nt: TGTGCCACCAGCAGAGCAGTGACAGTTTACAATGAGCAGTTCTTC

clone_size: -
d_call: -
j_call: TRBJ2-1
cdr3_length: 15
v_call: TRBV27
cdr3_aa: CASSLSGGRYNEQFF
cdr3_nt: TGTGCCAGCAGTTTATCGGGGGGACGCTATAATGAGCAGTTCTTC

clone_size: -
d_call: TRBD2
j_call: TRBJ2-7
cdr3_length: 15
v_call: TRBV6-4
cdr3_aa: CASSDEREKRYEQYF
cdr3_nt: TGTGCCAGCAGTGACGAGCGGGAGAAACGGTACGAGCAGTACTTC

clone_size: once
d_call: TRBD1
j_call: TRBJ1-2
cdr3_length: 13
v_call: TRBV5-5
cdr3_aa: CASSLQGAGGYTF
cdr3_nt: TGTGCCAGCAGCTTACAGGGGGCAGGAGGCTACACCTTC

clone_size: -
d_call: -
j_call: TRBJ1-2
cdr3_length: 11
v_call: TRBV29-1
cdr3_aa: CSVWTDYGYTF
cdr3_nt: TGCAGCGTTTGGACAGACTATGGCTACACCTTC

clone_size: -
d_call: -
j_call: TRBJ1-3
cdr3_length: 16
v_call: TRBV13
cdr3_aa: CASSFAGATSGNTIYF
cdr3_nt: TGTGCCAGCAGCTTTGCAGGGGCCACCTCTGGAAACACCATATATTTT

clone_size: -
d_call: -
j_call: TRBJ2-1
cdr3_length: 17
v_call: TRBV5-4
cdr3_aa: CASSPEQGWASYNEQFF
cdr3_nt: TGTGCCAGCAGCCCTGAACAGGGCTGGGCCTCCTACAATGAGCAGTTCTTC

clone_size: few
d_call: TRBD1
j_call: TRBJ1-2
cdr3_length: 14
v_call: TRBV6-5
cdr3_aa: CASSYGQGAQGYTF
cdr3_nt: TGTGCCAGCAGTTACGGACAGGGGGCGCAGGGCTACACCTTC

clone_size: -
d_call: -
j_call: TRBJ2-5
cdr3_length: 14
v_call: TRBV2
cdr3_aa: CASLSVGVQETQYF
cdr3_nt: TGTGCCAGCCTTTCAGTAGGGGTCCAAGAGACCCAGTACTTC

clone_size: -
d_call: TRBD1
j_call: TRBJ1-4
cdr3_length: 13
v_call: TRBV7-8
cdr3_aa: CASSSGQAGKLFF
cdr3_nt: TGTGCCAGCAGCTCCGGACAGGCCGGAAAACTGTTTTTT

clone_size: -
d_call: -
j_call: TRBJ1-2
cdr3_length: 16
v_call: TRBV2
cdr3_aa: CASTFSHREVNYGYTF
cdr3_nt: TGTGCCAGCACTTTTAGCCACAGGGAAGTTAACTATGGCTACACCTTC

clone_size: -
d_call: TRBD2
j_call: TRBJ2-1
cdr3_length: 16
v_call: TRBV7-2
cdr3_aa: CASSLVRLAENNEQFF
cdr3_nt: TGTGCCAGCAGCTTAGTACGGCTAGCGGAAAACAATGAGCAGTTCTTC

clone_size: -
d_call: TRBD1
j_call: TRBJ2-7
cdr3_length: 15
v_call: TRBV4-1
cdr3_aa: CASSPRTGGAYEQYF
cdr3_nt: TGCGCCAGCAGCCCCCGGACAGGGGGAGCCTACGAGCAGTACTTC

clone_size: -
d_call: -
j_call: TRBJ2-1
cdr3_length: 15
v_call: TRBV4-3
cdr3_aa: CASSQENRESNEQFF
cdr3_nt: TGCGCCAGCAGCCAAGAGAACAGGGAAAGCAATGAGCAGTTCTTC

clone_size: -
d_call: -
j_call: TRBJ2-1
cdr3_length: 12
v_call: TRBV7-9
cdr3_aa: CASSIDGREQFF
cdr3_nt: TGTGCCAGCAGCATCGACGGGCGGGAGCAGTTCTTC

clone_size: -
d_call: TRBD1
j_call: TRBJ2-7
cdr3_length: 12
v_call: TRBV29-1
cdr3_aa: CSVTGDSYEQYF
cdr3_nt: TGCAGCGTTACAGGGGATTCCTACGAGCAGTACTTC

clone_size: -
d_call: TRBD1
j_call: TRBJ1-1
cdr3_length: 16
v_call: TRBV19
cdr3_aa: CATATPLTGVNTEAFF
cdr3_nt: TGTGCCACCGCTACACCTCTGACAGGGGTGAACACTGAAGCTTTCTTT

clone_size: -
d_call: TRBD2
j_call: TRBJ2-7
cdr3_length: 14
v_call: TRBV2
cdr3_aa: CASPGLAGSYEQYF
cdr3_nt: TGTGCCAGCCCCGGACTAGCGGGGTCCTACGAGCAGTACTTC

clone_size: -
d_call: -
j_call: TRBJ2-5
cdr3_length: 13
v_call: TRBV6-5
cdr3_aa: CASSSTSWETQYF
cdr3_nt: TGTGCCAGCAGTTCAACTAGTTGGGAGACCCAGTACTTC